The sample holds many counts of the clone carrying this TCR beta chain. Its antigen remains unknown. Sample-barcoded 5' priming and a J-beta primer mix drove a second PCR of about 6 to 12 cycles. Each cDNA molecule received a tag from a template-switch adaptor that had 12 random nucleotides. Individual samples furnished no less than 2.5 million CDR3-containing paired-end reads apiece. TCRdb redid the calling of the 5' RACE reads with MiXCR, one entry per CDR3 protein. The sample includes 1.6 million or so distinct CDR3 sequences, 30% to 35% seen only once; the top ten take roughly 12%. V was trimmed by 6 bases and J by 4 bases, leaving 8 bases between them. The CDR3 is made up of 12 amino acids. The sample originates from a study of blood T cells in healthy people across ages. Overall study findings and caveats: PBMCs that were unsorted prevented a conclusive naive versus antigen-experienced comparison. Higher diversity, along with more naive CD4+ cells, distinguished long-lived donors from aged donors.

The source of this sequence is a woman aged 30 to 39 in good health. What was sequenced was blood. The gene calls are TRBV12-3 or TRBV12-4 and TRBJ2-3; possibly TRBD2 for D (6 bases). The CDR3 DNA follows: TGTGCCAGCAGCGCGGGGTCAGATACGCAGTATTTT. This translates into CASSAGSDTQYF.